This is a list of T cell receptor beta chains from one sample in a study of control samples from healthy donors and cancer patients. Clones were read by immunoSEQ multiplex PCR, and TCRdb kept only the in-frame ones, dropping some. Here the sample spans around 150,000 clones, around 94% being singletons. Input material: PBMCs. These receptors all come from a man aged 60 to 75 with colorectal cancer. Each CDR3 is given with its conserved first and last residue. The D gene is left open where the match is weak. Clone size is shown for a subset of rows, as once, few, many or a class of expanded clone.

V	J	D	size	DNA	CDR3
TRBV29-1	TRBJ2-3	-	-	TGCAGCGTTGCACCGGGGGCCACCACAGATACGCAGTATTTT	CSVAPGATTDTQYF
TRBV27	TRBJ2-7	TRBD1	-	TGTGCCAGCAGTTTAATGGGGACAGGGACCTACGAGCAGTACTTC	CASSLMGTGTYEQYF
TRBV6-6	TRBJ1-5	TRBD1	-	TGTGCCAGCAGGCCCACAGGGGTGCCCAATCAGCCCCAGCATTTT	CASRPTGVPNQPQHF
TRBV5-1	TRBJ1-1	-	-	TGCGCCAGCAGCTTCGGGGACGAGAACACTGAAGCTTTCTTT	CASSFGDENTEAFF
TRBV9	TRBJ1-1	-	-	TGTGCCAGCAGCCCACCCAGGGGACGGGGCACTGAAGCTTTCTTT	CASSPPRGRGTEAFF
TRBV29-1	TRBJ2-2	-	-	TGCAGCGTTTGGGGCACCACCGGGGAGCTGTTTTTT	CSVWGTTGELFF
TRBV29-1	TRBJ2-7	-	-	TGCAGCGTCGGACTGGACGGGGAGCAGTACTTC	CSVGLDGEQYF
TRBV5-4	TRBJ2-3	TRBD1	-	TGTGCCAGCAGCTTGAGGGGGACAGAGGGCACAGATACGCAGTATTTT	CASSLRGTEGTDTQYF
TRBV4-3	TRBJ2-3	-	-	TGCGCCAGCAGCCAAGATCGAACCGATACGCAGTATTTT	CASSQDRTDTQYF
TRBV6-6	TRBJ2-1	-	-	TGTGCCAGCAGTTACTCCATACAGGCCGAGCAGTTCTTC	CASSYSIQAEQFF
TRBV7-8	TRBJ1-4	TRBD1	once	TGTGCCAGCAGCCTTCGGGACAGGACGACAACTAATGAAAAACTGTTTTTT	CASSLRDRTTTNEKLFF
TRBV7-9	TRBJ2-3	TRBD2	-	TGTGCCAGCAGCTTAAAGCCCTCCACTCGCGGGGGGGCCGTAGATACGCAGTATTTT	CASSLKPSTRGGAVDTQYF
TRBV5-4	TRBJ2-7	TRBD2	-	TGTGCCAGCAGCTTGGGGGGGGGACCTACCTACGAGCAGTACTTC	CASSLGGGPTYEQYF
TRBV7-2	TRBJ2-5	TRBD2	-	TGTGCCAGCAGCTTAACTAGCGGGGGGGCCAGAGAGACCCAGTACTTC	CASSLTSGGARETQYF
TRBV5-1	TRBJ1-6	TRBD1	-	TGCGCCAGCAGCTTGGGACAGGGGAATTCACCCCTCCACTTT	CASSLGQGNSPLHF
TRBV19	TRBJ2-5	TRBD1	-	TGTGCCAGTAGCGCGGGACAGGGTATAGGGACCCAGTACTTC	CASSAGQGIGTQYF
TRBV3-1/TRBV3-2	TRBJ2-2	TRBD1	-	TGTGCCAGCAGCCCCGGACAGGGGGCGGTCGAGGAGCTGTTTTTT	CASSPGQGAVEELFF
TRBV5-4	TRBJ2-1	-	-	TGTGCCAGCAGCTTGGCCAATGAGCAGTTCTTC	CASSLANEQFF
TRBV25-1	TRBJ1-2	TRBD1	once	TGTGCCAGCAGTGAACCGGGCCGGACAGGGCATGGCTACACCTTC	CASSEPGRTGHGYTF
TRBV6-5	TRBJ1-4	TRBD1	-	TGTGCCAGCAGTTCAGGACAGGGCCAAGGGAATGAAAAACTGTTTTTT	CASSSGQGQGNEKLFF
TRBV19	TRBJ2-3	-	-	TGTGCCAGTAGTATGCCGGAATCAGATACGCAGTATTTT	CASSMPESDTQYF
TRBV30	TRBJ1-1	-	-	TGTGCCTGGAGTACCAACACTGAAGCTTTCTTT	CAWSTNTEAFF
TRBV21-1	TRBJ1-1	-	once	TGTGCCAGCAGACACACCAGCGGAGCGGGACTCTCGAACACTGAAGCTTTCTTT	CASRHTSGAGLSNTEAFF
TRBV5-4	TRBJ1-6	TRBD1	once	TGTGCCAGCAGCTTGGACAGGGGGAATTCACCCCTCCACTTT	CASSLDRGNSPLHF
TRBV15	TRBJ1-3	-	once	TGTGCCACCAGAGGGCAACCGGGAAACACCATATATTTT	CATRGQPGNTIYF
TRBV6-5	TRBJ2-1	-	-	TGTGCCAGCAGTCCCGGGGGGCGCATCAATGAGCAGTTCTTC	CASSPGGRINEQFF
TRBV10-2	TRBJ1-5	-	-	TGCGCCAGCAGTGAGTCACGGGATGGCAATCAGCCCCAGCATTTT	CASSESRDGNQPQHF
TRBV12-3/TRBV12-4	TRBJ2-1	-	once	TGTGCCAGCAGTTTATACAGTTACAATGAGCAGTTCTTC	CASSLYSYNEQFF
TRBV15	TRBJ1-5	-	-	TGTGCCACAAGGCCGAGGGCAGGGAGCAATCAGCCCCAGCATTTT	CATRPRAGSNQPQHF
TRBV7-2	TRBJ2-3	-	once	TGTGCCAGCAGCTTAAACATGATGGGCACAGATACGCAGTATTTT	CASSLNMMGTDTQYF